The present entry profiles one T cell receptor beta chain with its context. This entry is derived from a study of blood T cell repertoires in COVID-19. In the study overall: Sources were T cells, B-cell-depleted T cells, or PBMCs; the material itself was cDNA or gDNA.

Here immunoSEQ multiplex PCR was the method, and the copy in TCRdb shows in-frame clones only, minus some. The profile covers 200,000 to 300,000 clones, with about 85% appearing a single time and around 6.4% taken by the ten largest. Sequenced material: peripheral blood. This TCR was sampled from a woman aged 55-70 years with active or convalescent COVID-19.

Here the CDR3 reads CSAEQGEAFF. The DNA for the CDR3 is TGCAGCGCAGAACAGGGGGAAGCTTTCTTT. V is TRBV29-1 and J is TRBJ1-1, with 7 bases aligning to TRBD1. CDR3 length: 10 residues. Germline lookup yields CDR1 SQVTM and CDR2 ANQGSEA. V lost 7 bases, J lost 8 bases, and 4 bases stayed unmatched.